The T cell receptor beta chain under discussion was sequenced for a study of siplizumab effects on memory and regulatory T cells. After removal of 3 bases from V and 3 bases from J, the junction contained 5 bases not matched to a gene. Germline CDR1 is SGDLS and CDR2 is YYNGEE. This CDR3 spans 15 amino acids. Method: immunoSEQ multiplex PCR; TCRdb's copy keeps in-frame clones and lacks some. This table holds approximately 58,000 clones, roughly 93% found once. Sequencing input: CD8+ T cells sorted from blood. The clonotype was recovered from a human donor in good health. The rearrangement joins TRBV9 to TRBJ2-1, with 8 positions matching TRBD2. This CDR3 reads CASSASGTSYNEQFF. The CDR3 DNA follows: TGTGCCAGCAGCGCATCCGGGACTAGCTACAATGAGCAGTTCTTC.